A single sample is the source of the 32 T cell receptor beta chains below, sequenced in a study of T cell changes during pregnancy in multiple sclerosis. The repertoire was sequenced with immunoSEQ multiplex PCR; TCRdb's copy has only in-frame clones and lacks some. The sample holds tens of thousands of clones; roughly nine tenths are singletons and the top ten take approximately 1.6%. The specimen comprised peripheral blood, sampled in the first trimester of pregnancy. These receptors originate from a female donor in good health, enrolled as a control in a pregnancy study.

The chain recombines TRBV28 with TRBJ2-7; 10 nucleotides line up with TRBD2. The CDR3 is made up of 13 amino acids. Germline loops: CDR1 MDHEN, CDR2 SYDVKM. The V segment lost 8 bases and the J segment 2 bases; nucleotides outside the gene matches: 3. The CDR3 spells CASVLAGAYEQYF. CDR3 DNA: TGTGCCAGCGTCCTAGCGGGAGCCTACGAGCAGTACTTC. The entire variable domain, with the rest obtained from reference TRBV28 and TRBJ2-7, is as follows: DVKVTQSSRYLVKRTGEKVFLECVQDMDHENMFWYRQDPGLGLRLIYFSYDVKMKEKGDIPEGYSVSREKKERFSLILESASTNQTSMYLCASVLAGAYEQYFGPGTRLTVT.

J is TRBJ2-3 and V is TRBV28; no clear D gene. The CDR3 is made up of 12 amino acids. The V and J ends lost 5 bases and 4 bases respectively, with 7 bases between them. From germline, CDR1 is MDHEN and CDR2 SYDVKM. In DNA form, the CDR3 reads TGTGCCAGCAGTCCTTCCGCAGATACGCAGTATTTT. Translated, it gives CASSPSADTQYF.

This chain links TRBV30 with TRBJ2-3; 7 bases align to TRBD1. V shed 7 bases, J shed 2 bases, and the junction held 12 bases outside the gene matches. The germline V gene encodes CDR1 GTSNPN and CDR2 SVGIG (reference sequence). The CDR3 spans 15 residues. The CDR3 spells CASAWTGAYTDTQYF. In DNA form, the CDR3 reads TGTGCCTCCGCCTGGACAGGAGCCTACACAGATACGCAGTATTTT.

V gene TRBV7-8 combines with J gene TRBJ2-3; 11 positions match TRBD2. The CDR3 is 18 amino acids. Trimming removed 0 bases from V and 0 bases from J; junction bases left unmatched: 5. Germline V gene data show CDR1 as SGHVS and CDR2 as FQNEAQ. The CDR3 here is CASSLATLAGASTDTQYF. For the CDR3, the DNA is TGTGCCAGCAGCTTAGCGACACTAGCGGGAGCTAGCACAGATACGCAGTATTTT.

The chain couples TRBV10-1 to TRBJ2-7; D not resolved. The V end was cut by 11 bases, the J end by 0 bases, with 14 bases between. This CDR3 is built from 13 residues. Germline values: CDR1 WNHNN, CDR2 SYGVQD (reference sequence). The CDR3 region has the DNA TGCGCCGGGCCCCCCCCTCCCTCCTACGAGCAGTACTTC. It codes for CAGPPPPSYEQYF.

J is TRBJ1-2 and V is TRBV4-1, with 7 positions matching TRBD1. Losses at the gene ends were 3 bases for V and 3 bases for J; bases not matched to a gene: 13. Per germline, CDR1 MGHRA and CDR2 YSYEKL. The CDR3 has 17 residues. The CDR3 region is CASSHPQTGGGYYGYTF. The CDR3 DNA sequence: TGCGCCAGCAGCCACCCCCAAACGGGAGGGGGCTACTATGGCTACACCTTC.

The rearrangement uses TRBV7-6 and TRBJ2-7, with TRBD1 matching over 7 bases. V dropped 5 bases and J dropped 0; count of bases not matched to a gene: 16. Looked up from germline, CDR1 is SGHVS and CDR2 is FNYEAQ. CDR3 length: 18 residues. Here the CDR3 DNA reads TGTGCCAGCAGCCAAGGGACAGTACTCCATCCCACCTCCTACGAGCAGTACTTC. It codes for CASSQGTVLHPTSYEQYF.

This clone was recorded once. The chain employs TRBV2 and TRBJ1-3; D call uncertain. From germline, CDR1 is SNHLY and CDR2 FYNNEI. With 7 bases removed from V and 0 bases from J, the gap between germline ends came to 10 bases. CDR3 length equals 14 residues. The CDR3 DNA sequence: TGTGCCAGCACCATACAGAGCTCTGGAAACACCATATATTTT. Its protein is CASTIQSSGNTIYF.

The rearrangement joins TRBV18 to TRBJ2-7; 7 nucleotides line up with TRBD1. Trimming removed 6 bases from V and 2 bases from J; junction bases left unmatched: 16. Per the germline V gene, CDR1 is KGHSH and CDR2 is LQKENI. This CDR3 is built from 17 residues. Here the CDR3 reads CASSLYEPGQRTYEQYF. CDR3 coding DNA: TGTGCCAGCTCCCTATACGAACCGGGACAGAGGACCTACGAGCAGTACTTC. The full variable domain, its missing parts supplied by reference TRBV18 and TRBJ2-7, is NAGVMQNPRHLVRRRGQEARLRCSPMKGHSHVYWYRQLPEEGLKFMVYLQKENIIDESGMPKERFSAEFPKEGPSILRIQQVVRGDSAAYFCASSLYEPGQRTYEQYFGPGTRLTVT.

This clone has a handful of counts. The chain uses TRBV7-9 and TRBJ2-1; D is possibly TRBD2 (6 bases). This CDR3 is built from 13 residues. Trimming removed 3 bases from V and 6 bases from J, with 9 bases in between. CDR1 is SEHNR, CDR2 FQNEAQ, per germline (reference sequence). The CDR3 protein is CASSFPAGNEQFF. In DNA, the CDR3 is TGTGCCAGCAGCTTCCCAGCGGGCAATGAGCAGTTCTTC.

The J gene is TRBJ2-7, the V gene TRBV7-8; D ambiguous. CDR1 is SGHVS, CDR2 FQNEAQ, per germline. CDR3 length: 17 residues. Trimming cost V 1 base and J 2 bases, with 18 bases left between them. CDR3 sequence (DNA): TGTGCCAGCAGCTTAGGCCCCACGAGAGATTCGGCCTACGAGCAGTACTTC. Amino acid sequence: CASSLGPTRDSAYEQYF.

The chain combines TRBV11-2 with TRBJ2-3, with 8 bases identical to TRBD1. J lost 5 bases, V lost 1 base, and 8 bases had no gene match. Germline CDR1 reads SGHAT; CDR2 reads FQNNGV. The CDR3 contains 16 residues. CDR3 amino acids: CASSLAPRGLGDTQYF. CDR3 DNA sequence: TGTGCCAGCAGCTTAGCTCCCAGGGGGCTGGGAGATACGCAGTATTTT.

The gene calls are TRBV6-1 and TRBJ1-5; no reliable D call. CDR1 MNHNS and CDR2 SASEGT come from the germline V gene. The CDR3 has 15 residues. Trimming took off 2 bases at V and 5 bases at J, with 13 bases between the two ends. CDR3 coding DNA: TGTGCCAGCAGTGAATTGGGAGTAGACGATCAGCCCCAGCATTTT. This sequence encodes CASSELGVDDQPQHF.

The J gene is TRBJ2-1, the V gene TRBV25-1, with a weak D call TRBD1 (6 bases). Trimming removed 6 bases from V and 6 bases from J, with 12 bases in between. The V gene's germline CDR1 is MGHDK and CDR2 SYGVNS. CDR3 length: 13 residues. The CDR3 loop reads CASSPGTFNEQFF. The CDR3 nucleotides are TGTGCCAGCAGCCCCGGGACATTCAATGAGCAGTTCTTC.

The chain has TRBV6-6 and TRBJ2-2, with D unclear. This CDR3 comprises 12 residues. Germline lookup yields CDR1 MNHNY and CDR2 SVGAGI (reference sequence). The V gene lost 3 bases and the J gene lost 5 bases, with 4 bases spanning the gap. The CDR3 DNA reads as TGTGCCAGCAGTTATCCGACCGGGGAGCTGTTTTTT. As protein: CASSYPTGELFF.

This chain links TRBV2 with TRBJ2-5; 13 nucleotides line up with TRBD2. Germline V CDR1 and CDR2: SNHLY, FYNNEI. The CDR3 loop spans 14 amino acids. The V segment lost 6 bases and the J segment 4 bases; nucleotides outside the gene matches: 2. This CDR3 is CASSRTSGRETQYF. CDR3 DNA sequence: TGTGCCAGCAGCCGGACTAGCGGGAGAGAGACCCAGTACTTC.

This chain joins TRBV19 and TRBJ1-4, with 7 bases fitting TRBD1. From germline, CDR1 is LNHDA and CDR2 SQIVND (reference sequence). The CDR3 sequence is 13 residues long. V gave up 6 bases and J gave up 5 bases; unmatched junction bases: 3. CDR3 sequence (DNA): TGTGCCAGTAGGGGACAGTTAAATGAAAAACTGTTTTTT. It is translated as CASRGQLNEKLFF. Full variable domain (missing parts from reference TRBV19 and TRBJ1-4): DGGITQSPKYLFRKEGQNVTLSCEQNLNHDAMYWYRQDPGQGLRLIYYSQIVNDFQKGDIAEGYSVSREKKESFPLTVTSAQKNPTAFYLCASRGQLNEKLFFGSGTQLSVL.

The genes are TRBV7-2 and TRBJ1-2; D remains unclear. V lost 1 base, J lost 2 bases, and 8 bases lay in between. The CDR3 spans 14 residues. CDR1 and CDR2 (germline): SGHTA, FQGNSA. CDR3 DNA sequence: TGTGCCAGCAGCTTAGACGGGGAGAACTATGGCTACACCTTC. This sequence encodes CASSLDGENYGYTF. The entire variable domain, with the rest obtained from reference TRBV7-2 and TRBJ1-2, is as follows: GAGVSQSPSNKVTEKGKDVELRCDPISGHTALYWYRQSLGQGLEFLIYFQGNSAPDKSGLPSDRFSAERTGGSVSTLTIQRTQQEDSAVYLCASSLDGENYGYTFGSGTRLTVV.

This sequence joins TRBV28 and TRBJ1-3; possible D gene TRBD1, 6 bases. CDR3 size: 15 residues. Trimming shortened V by 1 base and J by 1 base, and 8 bases separated the two germline ends. Germline CDR1 and CDR2: MDHEN and SYDVKM. CDR3 bases: TGTGCCAGCAGTTTATCAGGGGTATCTGGAAACACCATATATTTT. Amino acids: CASSLSGVSGNTIYF.

The chain is built from TRBV2 and TRBJ2-5, with 10 bases identical to TRBD2. The CDR3 is 20 residues long. CDR1 is SNHLY, CDR2 FYNNEI, per germline. Trimming removed 2 bases from V and 1 base from J; junction bases left unmatched: 16. CDR3: CASSELRGTSDQRGQETQYF. The CDR3, as DNA: TGTGCCAGCAGTGAATTGCGGGGGACTAGCGACCAACGAGGCCAAGAGACCCAGTACTTC.

This chain links TRBV5-1 with TRBJ2-7; D unresolved. The CDR3 runs to 14 residues. From germline, CDR1 is SGHRS and CDR2 YFSETQ. Trimming removed 0 bases at V and 5 bases at J, with 12 bases between. For the CDR3, the DNA is TGCGCCAGCAGCTTGGAGCCAGGAAGCAACGAGCAGTACTTC. Translating it yields CASSLEPGSNEQYF.

The rearrangement links TRBV4-1 to TRBJ1-1; TRBD1 might be the D (5 bases). CDR1 is MGHRA, CDR2 YSYEKL, per germline. Between the trimmed V and J ends, which lost 1 base and 1 base, there was a span of 13 bases. CDR3 length: 16 residues. The CDR3 spells CASSQVAGTANTEAFF. The CDR3, as DNA: TGCGCCAGCAGCCAAGTTGCGGGGACCGCGAACACTGAAGCTTTCTTT.

The CDR3 nucleotides are TGTGCCAGTAGTATAGATTTGGAGACGAACACTGAAGCTTTCTTT. Protein: CASSIDLETNTEAFF. V is TRBV19 and J is TRBJ1-1, with unresolved D. V lost 0 bases, J lost 1 base, and 9 bases lay in between. This CDR3 has 15 amino acids. Germline-derived CDR1 and CDR2 are LNHDA and SQIVND (reference sequence).

The chain employs TRBV15 and TRBJ2-3, with 8 bases fitting TRBD2. CDR3 length: 16 amino acids. Germline V gene lookup returns CDR1 LNHNV and CDR2 YYDKDF (reference sequence). V trimming: 4 bases; J trimming: 3 bases; junction bases outside the gene matches: 9. CDR3 residues: CATSKEAGEGTDTQYF. The CDR3 DNA reads TGTGCCACCAGCAAGGAAGCGGGAGAAGGGACAGATACGCAGTATTTT.

The chain uses TRBV6-1 and TRBJ1-1, with D unresolved. Looked up from germline, CDR1 is MNHNS and CDR2 is SASEGT. The CDR3 consists of 16 residues. V lost 3 bases and J lost 1, with 15 bases in between. For the CDR3, the DNA is TGTGCCAGCAGTGAGGTTGTGGCTTACGAGAACACTGAAGCTTTCTTT. Translation: CASSEVVAYENTEAFF.

This sequence joins TRBV13 and TRBJ1-1, with 7 bases matching TRBD1. After removal of 6 bases from V and 3 bases from J, the junction contained 10 bases not matched to a gene. Germline CDR1 PRHDT, CDR2 FYEKMQ (reference sequence). The CDR3 runs to 15 residues. CDR3 loop: CASSGPGGIDTEAFF. The CDR3 coding sequence is TGTGCCAGCAGTGGACCAGGGGGAATCGACACTGAAGCTTTCTTT. Full variable domain (rest looked up from reference TRBV13 and TRBJ1-1): AAGVIQSPRHLIKEKRETATLKCYPIPRHDTVYWYQQGPGQDPQFLISFYEKMQSDKGSIPDRFSAQQFSDYHSELNMSSLELGDSALYFCASSGPGGIDTEAFFGQGTRLTVV.

V and J are TRBV4-1 and TRBJ1-3; TRBD1 is a possible D gene (5 bases). This CDR3 is built from 16 residues. Trimming shortened V by 3 bases and J by 0 bases, and 12 bases separated the two germline ends. CDR1 MGHRA and CDR2 YSYEKL come from the germline V gene. CDR3 nucleotide sequence: TGCGCCAGCAGCCAGCCGGGACTCAGCTCTGGAAACACCATATATTTT. It codes for CASSQPGLSSGNTIYF.

The chain links TRBV10-3 to TRBJ1-2; 9 bases agree with TRBD1. Germline V gene data show CDR1 as ENHRY and CDR2 as SYGVKD. The CDR3 contains 14 residues. V lost 4 bases and J lost 6; bases outside the gene matches: 6. The CDR3 DNA is TGTGCCATCAGTGTGGGACAGGGAATCGATGGCTACACCTTC. Residues: CAISVGQGIDGYTF.

V usage is TRBV2 and J usage is TRBJ2-1; the D gene is possibly TRBD2 (5 bases). The CDR3 is 13 residues long. Germline CDR1 reads SNHLY; CDR2 reads FYNNEI. The ends were cut back, 6 bases at V and 9 bases at J, with 15 bases in the middle. In DNA, the CDR3 is TGTGCCAGCAGAGCGGACGGATGGACTGAGCAGTTCTTC. Protein sequence: CASRADGWTEQFF.

The chain couples TRBV27 to TRBJ2-7; possible D gene TRBD2, 5 bases. V was shortened by 0 bases and J by 2 bases, with 14 bases between the two germline ends. The CDR3 has 16 residues. The germline V gene encodes CDR1 MNHEY and CDR2 SMNVEV (reference sequence). The CDR3 loop reads CASSLSRGPTTYEQYF. The CDR3, as DNA: TGTGCCAGCAGTTTATCTCGCGGGCCCACCACCTACGAGCAGTACTTC.

Concerning this clone itself: Different DNA sequences within this sample yield the same CDR3. J is TRBJ2-7 and V is TRBV6-5; TRBD2 aligns across 8 bases. There are 15 residues in the CDR3. V was clipped by 4 bases and J by 0 bases; unmatched bases: 5. Germline values: CDR1 MNHEY, CDR2 SVGAGI. CDR3: CASSLTSGSSYEQYF. CDR3 DNA sequence: TGTGCCAGCAGTTTAACTAGCGGCAGCTCCTACGAGCAGTACTTC.

The chain couples TRBV18 to TRBJ2-7; 8 bases fit TRBD1. This CDR3 spans 14 amino acids. Trimming cost V 3 bases and J 6 bases; bases outside gene matches: 7. Germline V CDR1 and CDR2: KGHSH, LQKENI. CDR3 sequence: CASSPVRDRIEQYF. The DNA for the CDR3 is TGTGCCAGCTCACCCGTCCGGGACAGGATCGAGCAGTACTTC. Together with reference TRBV18 and TRBJ2-7, the CDR3 gives the full variable domain: NAGVMQNPRHLVRRRGQEARLRCSPMKGHSHVYWYRQLPEEGLKFMVYLQKENIIDESGMPKERFSAEFPKEGPSILRIQQVVRGDSAAYFCASSPVRDRIEQYFGPGTRLTVT.